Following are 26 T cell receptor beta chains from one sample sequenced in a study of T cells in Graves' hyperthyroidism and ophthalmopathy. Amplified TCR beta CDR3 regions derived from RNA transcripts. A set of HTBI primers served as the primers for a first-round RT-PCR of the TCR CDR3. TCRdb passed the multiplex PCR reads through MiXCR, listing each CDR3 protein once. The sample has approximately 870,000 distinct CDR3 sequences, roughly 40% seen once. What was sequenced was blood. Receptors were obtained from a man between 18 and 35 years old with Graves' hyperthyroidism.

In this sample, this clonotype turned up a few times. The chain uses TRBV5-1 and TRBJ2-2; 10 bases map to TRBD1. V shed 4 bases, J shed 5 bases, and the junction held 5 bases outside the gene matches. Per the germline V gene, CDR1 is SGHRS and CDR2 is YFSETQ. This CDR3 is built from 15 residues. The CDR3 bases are TGCGCCAGCAGCGCTGGGACAGGGGTTACCGGGGAGCTGTTTTTT. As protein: CASSAGTGVTGELFF.

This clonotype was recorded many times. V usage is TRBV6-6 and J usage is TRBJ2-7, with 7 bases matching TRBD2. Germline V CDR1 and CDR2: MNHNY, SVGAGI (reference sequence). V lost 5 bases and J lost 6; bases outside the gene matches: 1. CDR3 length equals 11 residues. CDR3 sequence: CASSREGEQYF. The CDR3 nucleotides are TGTGCCAGCAGTAGGGAGGGCGAGCAGTACTTC.

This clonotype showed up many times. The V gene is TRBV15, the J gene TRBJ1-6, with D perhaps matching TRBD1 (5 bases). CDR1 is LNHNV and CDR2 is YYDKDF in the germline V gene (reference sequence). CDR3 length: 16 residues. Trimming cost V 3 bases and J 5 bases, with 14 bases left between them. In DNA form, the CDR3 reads TGTGCCACCAGCAGGGCTCCGGGACGGAATAATTCACCCCTCCACTTT. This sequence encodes CATSRAPGRNNSPLHF. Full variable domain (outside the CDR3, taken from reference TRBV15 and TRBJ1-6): DAMVIQNPRYQVTQFGKPVTLSCSQTLNHNVMYWYQQKSSQAPKLLFHYYDKDFNNEADTPDNFQSRRPNTSFCFLDIRSPGLGDTAMYLCATSRAPGRNNSPLHFGNGTRLTVT.

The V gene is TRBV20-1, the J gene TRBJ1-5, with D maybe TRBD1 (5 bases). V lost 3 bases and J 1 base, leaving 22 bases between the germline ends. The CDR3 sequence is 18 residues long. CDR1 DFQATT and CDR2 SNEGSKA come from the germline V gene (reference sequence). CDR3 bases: TGCAGTGCTAGCGGCGGGGCACAGGAAGCGAGGAGCAATCAGCCCCAGCATTTT. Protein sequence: CSASGGAQEARSNQPQHF.

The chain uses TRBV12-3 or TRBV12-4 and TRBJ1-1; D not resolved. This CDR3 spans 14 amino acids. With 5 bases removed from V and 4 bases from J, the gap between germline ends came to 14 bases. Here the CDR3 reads CASSTPTRFTEAFF. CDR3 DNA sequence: TGTGCCAGCAGTACCCCGACACGGTTCACTGAAGCTTTCTTT.

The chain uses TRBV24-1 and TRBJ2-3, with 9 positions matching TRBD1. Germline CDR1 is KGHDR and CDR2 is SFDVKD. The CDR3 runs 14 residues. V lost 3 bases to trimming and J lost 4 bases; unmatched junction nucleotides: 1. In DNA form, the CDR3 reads TGTGCCACCAGTGATAACAGGGGGCCAGATACGCAGTATTTT. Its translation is CATSDNRGPDTQYF.

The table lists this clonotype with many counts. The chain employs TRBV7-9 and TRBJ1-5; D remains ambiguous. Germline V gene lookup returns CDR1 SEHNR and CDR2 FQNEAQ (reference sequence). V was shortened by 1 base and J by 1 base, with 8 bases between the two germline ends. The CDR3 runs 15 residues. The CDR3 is CASSLVGRSNQPQHF. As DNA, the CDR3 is TGTGCCAGCAGCTTAGTGGGTCGGAGCAATCAGCCCCAGCATTTT.

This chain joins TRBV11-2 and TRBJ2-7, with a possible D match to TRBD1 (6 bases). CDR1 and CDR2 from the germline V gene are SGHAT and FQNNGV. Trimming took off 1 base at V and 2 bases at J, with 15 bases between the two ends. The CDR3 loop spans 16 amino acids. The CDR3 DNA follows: TGTGCCAGCAGCTTAGTTGGGGGCGAAGCCACCTACGAGCAGTACTTC. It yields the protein CASSLVGGEATYEQYF.

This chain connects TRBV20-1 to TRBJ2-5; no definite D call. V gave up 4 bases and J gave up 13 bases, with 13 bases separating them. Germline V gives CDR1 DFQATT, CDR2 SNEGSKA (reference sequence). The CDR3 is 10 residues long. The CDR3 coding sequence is TGCAGTGCTACCCTGGGTGCAGGGTACTTC. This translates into CSATLGAGYF.

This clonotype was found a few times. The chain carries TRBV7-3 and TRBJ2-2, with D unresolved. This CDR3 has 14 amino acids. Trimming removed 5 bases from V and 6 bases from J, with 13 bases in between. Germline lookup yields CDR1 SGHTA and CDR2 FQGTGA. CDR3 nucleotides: TGTGCCAGCAGCCAAGGGCTGGTGGCCGGGGAGCTGTTTTTT. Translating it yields CASSQGLVAGELFF.

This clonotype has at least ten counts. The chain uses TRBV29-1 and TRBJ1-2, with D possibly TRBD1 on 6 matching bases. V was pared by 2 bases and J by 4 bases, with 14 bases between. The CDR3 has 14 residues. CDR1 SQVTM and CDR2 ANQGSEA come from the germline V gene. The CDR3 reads CSVERGGAAYGYTF. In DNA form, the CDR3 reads TGCAGCGTTGAAAGAGGGGGAGCGGCCTATGGCTACACCTTC.

The CDR3 DNA sequence: TGCAGCGTTGAGGCGGGGGATGGAGATACGCAGTATTTT. It yields the protein CSVEAGDGDTQYF. V gene TRBV29-1 combines with J gene TRBJ2-3; 7 bases line up with TRBD2. In germline, CDR1 is SQVTM, CDR2 ANQGSEA. There are 13 residues in the CDR3. The J segment lost 5 bases and the V segment lost 3 bases, leaving 5 bases of the junction unmatched.

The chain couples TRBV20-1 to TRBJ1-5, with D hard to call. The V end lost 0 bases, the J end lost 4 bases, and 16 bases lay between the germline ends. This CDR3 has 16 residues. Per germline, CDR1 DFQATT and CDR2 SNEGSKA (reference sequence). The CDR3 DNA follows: TGCAGTGCTAGAGATCCGGCGGTGAACACTAATCAGCCCCAGCATTTT. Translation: CSARDPAVNTNQPQHF.

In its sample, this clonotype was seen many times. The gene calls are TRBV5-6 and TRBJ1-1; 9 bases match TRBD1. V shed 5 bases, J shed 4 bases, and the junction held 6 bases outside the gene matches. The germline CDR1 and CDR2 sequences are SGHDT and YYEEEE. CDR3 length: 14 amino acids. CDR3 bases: TGTGCCAGCAGGTGGACAGGGGAGGGCACTGAAGCTTTCTTT. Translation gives CASRWTGEGTEAFF. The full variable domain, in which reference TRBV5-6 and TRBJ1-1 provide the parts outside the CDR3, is DAGVTQSPTHLIKTRGQQVTLRCSPKSGHDTVSWYQQALGQGPQFIFQYYEEEERQRGNFPDRFSGHQFPNYSSELNVNALLLGDSALYLCASRWTGEGTEAFFGQGTRLTVV.

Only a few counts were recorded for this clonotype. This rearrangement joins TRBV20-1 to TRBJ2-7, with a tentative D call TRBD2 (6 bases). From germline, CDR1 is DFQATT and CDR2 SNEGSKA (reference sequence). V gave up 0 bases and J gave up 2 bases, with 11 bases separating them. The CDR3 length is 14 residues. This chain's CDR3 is CSARDTREAYEQYF. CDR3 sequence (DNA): TGCAGTGCTAGAGATACCAGGGAGGCCTACGAGCAGTACTTC.

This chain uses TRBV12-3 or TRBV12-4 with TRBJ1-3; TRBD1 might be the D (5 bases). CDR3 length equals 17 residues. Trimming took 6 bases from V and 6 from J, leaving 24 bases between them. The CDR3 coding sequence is TGTGCCAGCAGGATCGACAGTTCGGGGCTGTATCAAAACACCATATATTTT. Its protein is CASRIDSSGLYQNTIYF.

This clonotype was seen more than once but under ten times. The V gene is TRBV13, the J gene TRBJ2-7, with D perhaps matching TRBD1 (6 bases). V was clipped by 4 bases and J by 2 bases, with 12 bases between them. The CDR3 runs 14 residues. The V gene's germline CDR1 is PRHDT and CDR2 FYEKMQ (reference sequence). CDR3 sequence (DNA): TGTGCCAGCAGCTCCCGGGACATCACCTACGAGCAGTACTTC. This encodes CASSSRDITYEQYF.

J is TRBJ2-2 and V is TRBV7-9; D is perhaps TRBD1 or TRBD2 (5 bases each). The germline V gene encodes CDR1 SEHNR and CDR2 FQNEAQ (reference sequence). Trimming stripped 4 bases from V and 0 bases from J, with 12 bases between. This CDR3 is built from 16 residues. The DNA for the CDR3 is TGTGCCAGCAGCTACACCGGGACGGCGAACACCGGGGAGCTGTTTTTT. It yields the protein CASSYTGTANTGELFF.

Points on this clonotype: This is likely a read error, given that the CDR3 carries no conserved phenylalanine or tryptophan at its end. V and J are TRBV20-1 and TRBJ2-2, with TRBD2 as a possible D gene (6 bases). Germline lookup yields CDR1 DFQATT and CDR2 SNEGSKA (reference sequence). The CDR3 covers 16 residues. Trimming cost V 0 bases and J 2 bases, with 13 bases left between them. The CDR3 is CSARELLSGNTGELFC. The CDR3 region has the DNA TGCAGTGCTAGAGAACTGCTTAGCGGAAACACCGGGGAGCTGTTTTGT.

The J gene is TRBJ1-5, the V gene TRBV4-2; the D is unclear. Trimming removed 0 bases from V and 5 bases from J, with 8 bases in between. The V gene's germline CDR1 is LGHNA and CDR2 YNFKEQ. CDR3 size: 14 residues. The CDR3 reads CASSQDGRDQPQHF. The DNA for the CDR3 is TGTGCCAGCAGCCAAGACGGACGGGATCAGCCCCAGCATTTT.

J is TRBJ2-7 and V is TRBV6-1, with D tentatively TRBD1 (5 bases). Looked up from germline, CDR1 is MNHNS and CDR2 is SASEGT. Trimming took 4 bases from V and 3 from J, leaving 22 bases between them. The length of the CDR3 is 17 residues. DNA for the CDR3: TGTGCCAGCAGTGCACGGTATCAGGGCCAAACTCTCTACGAGCAGTACTTC. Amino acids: CASSARYQGQTLYEQYF.

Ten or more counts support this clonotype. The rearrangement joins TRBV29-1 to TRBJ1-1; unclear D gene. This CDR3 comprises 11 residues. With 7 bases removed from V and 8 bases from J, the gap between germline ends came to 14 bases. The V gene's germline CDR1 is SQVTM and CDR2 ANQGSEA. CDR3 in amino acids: CSAGLIGEAFF. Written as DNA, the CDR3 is TGCAGCGCGGGGTTGATAGGAGAAGCTTTCTTT.

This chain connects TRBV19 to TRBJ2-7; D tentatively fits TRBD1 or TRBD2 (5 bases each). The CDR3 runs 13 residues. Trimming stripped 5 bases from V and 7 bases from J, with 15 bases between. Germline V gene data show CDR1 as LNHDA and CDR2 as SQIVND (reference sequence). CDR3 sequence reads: CASSPGTAAEQYF. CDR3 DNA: TGTGCCAGTAGTCCCGGGACGGCTGCAGAGCAGTACTTC.

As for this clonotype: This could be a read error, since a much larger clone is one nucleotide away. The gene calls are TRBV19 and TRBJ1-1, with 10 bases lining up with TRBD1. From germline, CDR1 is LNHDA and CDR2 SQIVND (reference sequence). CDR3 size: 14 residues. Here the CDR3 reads CASSFQDRGTEALF. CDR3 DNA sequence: TGTGCCAGTAGTTTCCAGGACAGGGGGACTGAAGCTCTCTTT. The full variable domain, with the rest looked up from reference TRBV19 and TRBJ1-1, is DGGITQSPKYLFRKEGQNVTLSCEQNLNHDAMYWYRQDPGQGLRLIYYSQIVNDFQKGDIAEGYSVSREKKESFPLTVTSAQKNPTAFYLCASSFQDRGTEALFGQGTRLTVV.

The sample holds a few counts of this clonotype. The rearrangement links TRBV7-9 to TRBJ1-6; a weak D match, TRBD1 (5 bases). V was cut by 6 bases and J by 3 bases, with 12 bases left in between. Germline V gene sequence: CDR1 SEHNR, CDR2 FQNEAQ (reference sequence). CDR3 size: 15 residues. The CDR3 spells CASSLSQGYNSPLHF. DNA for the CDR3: TGTGCCAGCAGTTTGTCGCAGGGCTATAATTCACCCCTCCACTTT.

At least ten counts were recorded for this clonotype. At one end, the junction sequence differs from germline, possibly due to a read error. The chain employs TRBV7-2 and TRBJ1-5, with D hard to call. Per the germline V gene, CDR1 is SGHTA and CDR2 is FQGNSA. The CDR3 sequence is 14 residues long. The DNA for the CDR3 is TGTGCCAGCAGTTTAGCAGATAGCAATCAGCCCCAGCATTTT. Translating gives CASSLADSNQPQHF.